The rows below give T cell receptor beta chains drawn from one sample of a study of CD8 T cells in Susac syndrome. TCRdb independently ran MiXCR on the immunoSEQ multiplex PCR reads; one entry per CDR3 protein. This sample has around 280,000 distinct CDR3 sequences, with 90% to 95% found just once. The sequenced sample was CD4+ T cells from PBMCs. The receptor set was obtained from a human donor with multiple sclerosis. CDR3s include the opening cysteine and the closing phenylalanine or tryptophan. Each record gives: clone size, D gene, J gene, V gene, CDR3 DNA, CDR3 protein. The D gene is left open where the match is weak. Clone size is given for some rows only: seen once, a few or many times, or a class if the clone is expanded.

-,TRBD1,TRBJ1-2,TRBV19,TGTGCCAGTAGTCCCGGGACAGGGATGGTGCGTGGCTACACCTTC,CASSPGTGMVRGYTF
-,-,TRBJ2-3,TRBV7-2,TGTGCCAGCAGCTTAGGAGGGGGTTGGGCGGGACCCCGCACAGATACGCAGTATTTT,CASSLGGGWAGPRTDTQYF
-,TRBD2,TRBJ2-1,TRBV18,TGTGCCAGCTCACCCCTGAAACTAGCGGGGGTGGGGAATGAGCAGTTCTTC,CASSPLKLAGVGNEQFF
-,TRBD2,TRBJ2-3,TRBV9,TGTGCCAGCAGCGTAGCTGCGACGGGGGGGCCAGGAGATACGCAGTATTTT,CASSVAATGGPGDTQYF
-,TRBD2,TRBJ2-3,TRBV27,TGTGCCAGCACCTTGGGTAGCGGGGGAAAGACAGATACGCAGTATTTT,CASTLGSGGKTDTQYF
-,-,TRBJ1-2,TRBV24-1,TGTGCCACCAGCGAGTCGGGCAGGCGAGGAGGGGACTATGGCTACACCTTC,CATSESGRRGGDYGYTF
-,TRBD2,TRBJ2-7,TRBV5-6,TGTGCCAGCAGATCAGGCTTCGGCGGGAGTGGCGAGCAGTACTTC,CASRSGFGGSGEQYF
once,-,TRBJ2-6,TRBV12-3/TRBV12-4,TGTGCCAGCAGTTTAAGGGCGGGGTCTACTGGGGCCAACGTCCTGACTTTC,CASSLRAGSTGANVLTF
-,TRBD2,TRBJ2-3,TRBV20-1,TGCAGTGCCTTCAGCGGGGATTGGCCGGGCACAGATACGCAGTATTTT,CSAFSGDWPGTDTQYF
once,TRBD1,TRBJ1-4,TRBV27,TGTGCCAGCAGTTTAGAGGGGACAGGGGGCCCTCAGGGGAAACTGTTTTTT,CASSLEGTGGPQGKLFF
-,TRBD1,TRBJ1-1,TRBV12-3/TRBV12-4,TGTGCCAGCAGTTTCGGGACAGGGGGTTTCTTT,CASSFGTGGFF
-,-,TRBJ2-3,TRBV7-3,TGTGCCAGCAGTCCCTCGGGCCCCGGGGACACAGATACGCAGTATTTT,CASSPSGPGDTDTQYF
-,TRBD2,TRBJ2-7,TRBV6-1,TGTGCCAGCCGTGAAGGACTAGAGTCCTACGAGCAGTACTTC,CASREGLESYEQYF
-,-,TRBJ1-6,TRBV7-9,TGTGCCAGCAGCTTAGATGGGGAAGCCTATAATTCACCCCTCCACTTT,CASSLDGEAYNSPLHF
-,TRBD1,TRBJ2-5,TRBV20-1,TGCAGTGCTAGGGCCCCCTCCGGGACAGGGGAGTACTTC,CSARAPSGTGEYF
-,-,TRBJ2-7,TRBV29-1,TGCAGCGTTGAAGTCAGGGGCCTACCCGAGCAGTACTTC,CSVEVRGLPEQYF
-,-,TRBJ2-5,TRBV5-4,TGTGCCAGCAGCTTATCGGACCAGGGACAAGAGACCCAGTACTTC,CASSLSDQGQETQYF
-,-,TRBJ1-1,TRBV18,TGTGCCAGCTCACCATCAACGGGGGTCCGAAGGGAGGCTTTCTTT,CASSPSTGVRREAFF
once,-,TRBJ2-3,TRBV5-1,TGCGCCAGCAGTCATCGGGACGCGGGCATAGATACGCAGTATTTT,CASSHRDAGIDTQYF
-,TRBD1,TRBJ1-5,TRBV12-3/TRBV12-4,TGTGCCAGCAGTCGGACAGGGCTTTATCAGCCCCAGCATTTT,CASSRTGLYQPQHF
-,-,TRBJ1-5,TRBV30,TGTGCCTGGAGTGTTTCTCGGCAGGGATCCCGTTATAGCAATCAGCCCCAGCATTTT,CAWSVSRQGSRYSNQPQHF
once,TRBD2,TRBJ2-1,TRBV11-2,TGTGCCAGCAGCTCCCTTCGGACTAGCCGGGATGAGCAGTTCTTC,CASSSLRTSRDEQFF
once,-,TRBJ2-1,TRBV4-3,TGCGCCAGCAGCCCAAGAGGGGACGGGGGAAGGCGGGATGAGCAGTTCTTC,CASSPRGDGGRRDEQFF
-,-,TRBJ1-1,TRBV7-3,TGTGCCAGCAGCCCCCGAGGGGGAGGGGATGACGAAGCTTTCTTT,CASSPRGGGDDEAFF
-,-,TRBJ1-1,TRBV6-5,TGTGCCAGCAGCTGGGGGGGGGCTGGCACTGAAGCTTTCTTT,CASSWGGAGTEAFF
few,-,TRBJ1-1,TRBV5-1,TGCGCCAGCAGTGCAGGGAACACTGAAGCTTTCTTT,CASSAGNTEAFF
-,-,TRBJ2-3,TRBV19,TGTGCCAGTAGTATTCATCATTTCACAGATACGCAGTATTTT,CASSIHHFTDTQYF
-,-,TRBJ1-5,TRBV10-3,TGTGCCATCAGTGCATCTCCCGGCGAAGGGCCCCAGCATTTT,CAISASPGEGPQHF
once,-,TRBJ2-5,TRBV3-1,TGTGCCAGCAGCCAAGACCCTCATTCCCAAGAGACCCAGTACTTC,CASSQDPHSQETQYF
few,-,TRBJ2-5,TRBV4-1,TGCGCCAGCAGCCAAACATTAACTGAGACCCAGTACTTC,CASSQTLTETQYF
-,-,TRBJ1-2,TRBV19,TGTGCCACCGTGGGACGGAACTATGGCTACACCTTC,CATVGRNYGYTF
-,-,TRBJ1-2,TRBV7-2,TGTGCCAGCAGCTTAGCGGTCCCTAACTATGGCTACACCTTC,CASSLAVPNYGYTF
-,TRBD1,TRBJ1-6,TRBV30,TGTGCCTGGAGTCCCGGACAGGGGAGAAATTCACCCCTCCACTTT,CAWSPGQGRNSPLHF
-,-,TRBJ2-2,TRBV4-1,TGCGCCAGCAGCCAAGGGGTTGCAGGGGCCACCGGGGAGCTGTTTTTT,CASSQGVAGATGELFF
-,TRBD1,TRBJ1-5,TRBV20-1,TGCAGTGCTGGAGGACAGGGAGCGGATAGCAATCAGCCCCAGCATTTT,CSAGGQGADSNQPQHF
-,-,TRBJ2-1,TRBV2,TGTGCCAGCAGTGAAGTGGCTAGGCACAATGAGCAGTTCTTC,CASSEVARHNEQFF
-,TRBD1,TRBJ2-5,TRBV5-4,TGTGCCAGCAGCGGTACAGGGGGTAGGGACCAGTACTTC,CASSGTGGRDQYF
-,-,TRBJ2-7,TRBV7-3,TGTGCCAGCAGCCCGACGGGCGGGCGCCTTATCAGGAGCTCCTACGAGCAGTACTTC,CASSPTGGRLIRSSYEQYF
-,-,TRBJ1-5,TRBV2,TGTGCCAGCAGTGTTAGGCTTCTCCAGCATTTT,CASSVRLLQHF
-,TRBD2,TRBJ2-2,TRBV12-3/TRBV12-4,TGTGCCAGCAGACCCGGACTAGCTTATGCTTCCGGGGAGCTGTTTTTT,CASRPGLAYASGELFF
-,-,TRBJ2-7,TRBV11-2,TGTGCCAGCGGACTTAGAAGGCAACACGAGCAGTACTTC,CASGLRRQHEQYF
-,TRBD1,TRBJ1-2,TRBV4-2,TGTGCCAGCAGCCAACCAGGGACGACAGGGGGCTATGGCTACACCTTC,CASSQPGTTGGYGYTF
-,-,TRBJ2-2,TRBV29-1,TGCAGCGTTGACGGGGGAGGGGGCTACACCGGGGAGCTGTTTTTT,CSVDGGGGYTGELFF
-,TRBD1,TRBJ1-4,TRBV5-1,TGCGCCAGCAGAGCGAGACAGGGAAAGAATGAAAAACTGTTTTTT,CASRARQGKNEKLFF
-,TRBD1,TRBJ1-1,TRBV29-1,TGCAGCGTACATAGGGTCCAGGGGGCTGGTGAAGCTTTCTTT,CSVHRVQGAGEAFF
-,TRBD1,TRBJ1-1,TRBV11-2,TGTGCCAGCAGCTCTATACAGGGGGCTCGGGGGGAAGCTTTCTTT,CASSSIQGARGEAFF
-,TRBD1,TRBJ1-2,TRBV7-2,TGTGCCAGCACCCCGGGACAGGGGGGAACTAACTATGGCTACACCTTC,CASTPGQGGTNYGYTF
-,-,TRBJ2-4,TRBV19,TGTGCCAGTATCGAGGGAGGAGGGGGCAAAAACATTCAGTACTTC,CASIEGGGGKNIQYF
-,-,TRBJ2-1,TRBV7-7,TGTGCTAGCAGCGCAGGACCTGTTTGGGGGGAGCAGTTCTTC,CASSAGPVWGEQFF
-,TRBD1,TRBJ1-1,TRBV5-4,TGTGCCAGCAGCGGCAGGGACAGCTACACTGAAGCTTTCTTT,CASSGRDSYTEAFF
-,TRBD2,TRBJ2-1,TRBV11-3,TGTGCCAGCAGCTTCTCTAGCGGGGGGGCGTGGGACGAGCAGTTCTTC,CASSFSSGGAWDEQFF
-,TRBD2,TRBJ2-2,TRBV7-3,TGTGCCAGCAGCTTAACGACTAGCGCGAACACCGGGGAGCTGTTTTTT,CASSLTTSANTGELFF
-,-,TRBJ1-4,TRBV4-2,TGTGCCAGCAGCCCCTTCGTCGCTGCAACTAATGAAAAACTGTTTTTT,CASSPFVAATNEKLFF
-,TRBD2,TRBJ2-2,TRBV6-2/TRBV6-3,TGTGCCAGCAGTCCACTAGCGGGAGGGCACACCGGGGAGCTGTTTTTT,CASSPLAGGHTGELFF
-,TRBD1,TRBJ1-4,TRBV12-3/TRBV12-4,TGTGCCAGCAGTTTACTAGCGGGGACAGTCCTAAATGAGAAACTGTTTTTT,CASSLLAGTVLNEKLFF
once,-,TRBJ2-1,TRBV5-6,TGTGCCAGTCAAACGAAAAAGACTCCCTACAATGAGCAGTTCTTC,CASQTKKTPYNEQFF
-,-,TRBJ1-2,TRBV6-6,TGTGCCAGCAGGCCCGACAGCAGCTTTGGGTATGGCTACACCTTC,CASRPDSSFGYGYTF